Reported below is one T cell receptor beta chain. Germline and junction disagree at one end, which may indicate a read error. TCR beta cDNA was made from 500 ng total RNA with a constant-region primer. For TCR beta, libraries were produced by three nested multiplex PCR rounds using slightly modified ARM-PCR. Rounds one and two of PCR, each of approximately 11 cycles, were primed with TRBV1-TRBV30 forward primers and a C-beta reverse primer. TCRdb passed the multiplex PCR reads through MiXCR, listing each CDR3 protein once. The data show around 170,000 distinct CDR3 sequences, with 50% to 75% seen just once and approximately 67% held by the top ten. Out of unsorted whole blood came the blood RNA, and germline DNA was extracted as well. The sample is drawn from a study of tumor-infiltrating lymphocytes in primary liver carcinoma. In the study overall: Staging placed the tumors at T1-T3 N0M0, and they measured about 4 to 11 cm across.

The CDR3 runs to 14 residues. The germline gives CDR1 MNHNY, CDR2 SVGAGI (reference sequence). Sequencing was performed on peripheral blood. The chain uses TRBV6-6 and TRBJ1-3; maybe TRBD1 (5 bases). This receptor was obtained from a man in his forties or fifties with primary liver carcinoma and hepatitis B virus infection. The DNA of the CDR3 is TGTGCCAGCAGCCCGACAGTATCTGGAAACATCATATATTTT. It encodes CASSPTVSGNIIYF.